Listed below are T cell receptor beta chains from one sample, sequenced in a study of blood T cell repertoires in COVID-19. Produced via immunoSEQ multiplex PCR; TCRdb's table is partial and in-frame only. This table holds under 20,000 clones, approximately 93% found once. Specimen: peripheral blood. These receptors originate from a human donor in a cohort sampled during active COVID-19. Both conserved end residues are part of each CDR3. A D gene is named only where the DNA matches it firmly. The listing skips clone size in some rows; elsewhere it reads once, few, many or a size class.

NA	TRBV10-2	NA	TRBJ2-7	CASSEGRASYEQYF	TGCGCCAGCAGTGAGGGCAGGGCCTCCTACGAGCAGTACTTC
NA	TRBV24-1	TRBD1	TRBJ1-6	CATSDPTGGEHKIHNSPLHF	TGTGCCACCAGTGACCCAACAGGGGGCGAACATAAGATCCATAATTCACCCCTCCACTTT
NA	TRBV2	NA	TRBJ1-3	CASEKRGGWEPGNTIYF	TGTGCCAGCGAGAAGCGGGGAGGATGGGAACCTGGAAACACCATATATTTT
NA	TRBV6-2/TRBV6-3	NA	TRBJ2-2	CASSPRGLSNTGELFF	TGTGCCAGCAGTCCCAGGGGACTATCGAACACCGGGGAGCTGTTTTTT
NA	TRBV6-6	TRBD1	TRBJ1-1	CASRTTGVYTEAFF	TGTGCCAGCAGAACTACAGGGGTGTACACTGAAGCTTTCTTT
once	TRBV5-6	NA	TRBJ2-3	CASTFLGTEGTDTQYF	TGTGCCAGCACCTTCCTCGGGACTGAAGGCACAGATACGCAGTATTTT
NA	TRBV18	TRBD2	TRBJ2-3	CASSPTTGGADTQYF	TGTGCCAGCTCACCAACCACGGGAGGGGCAGATACGCAGTATTTT
NA	TRBV5-5	TRBD1	TRBJ2-7	CASGRGTGFHEQYF	TGTGCCAGCGGCCGAGGGACAGGGTTCCACGAGCAGTACTTC
once	TRBV4-1	TRBD2	TRBJ2-7	CASSHIGGTLYEQYF	TGCGCCAGCAGCCACATCGGGGGGACTCTCTACGAGCAGTACTTC
NA	TRBV7-9	NA	TRBJ1-5	CASSSFGMGGNQPQHF	TGTGCCAGCAGCTCCTTCGGGATGGGTGGCAATCAGCCCCAGCATTTT
NA	TRBV27	NA	TRBJ2-7	CASSMGLGWEQYF	TGTGCCAGCAGTATGGGGCTCGGGTGGGAGCAGTACTTC
NA	TRBV24-1	NA	TRBJ2-1	CATSDLVWGGGEQFF	TGTGCCACCAGTGATTTGGTTTGGGGGGGCGGTGAGCAGTTCTTC
NA	TRBV20-1	NA	TRBJ1-2	CSAYRLGYTF	TGCAGTGCTTACAGGTTGGGCTACACCTTC
once	TRBV12-3/TRBV12-4	TRBD1	TRBJ1-4	CASRGQGDEKLFF	TGTGCCAGCAGGGGACAGGGTGACGAAAAACTGTTTTTT
NA	TRBV28	NA	TRBJ2-7	CASSLPTGAYEQYF	TGTGCCAGCAGTCTCCCGACGGGAGCCTACGAGCAGTACTTC
NA	TRBV15	TRBD2	TRBJ2-1	CATSRLQLGVLADNNEQFF	TGTGCCACCAGCAGGCTCCAACTCGGTGTGCTAGCGGACAATAATGAGCAGTTCTTC
NA	TRBV27	NA	TRBJ2-3	CASSYAGLDTQYF	TGTGCCAGCAGTTACGCCGGGTTAGATACGCAGTATTTT
NA	TRBV11-2	NA	TRBJ2-7	CASSPVRRADGVYEQYF	TGTGCCAGCAGCCCGGTCCGGAGGGCCGATGGAGTCTACGAGCAGTACTTC
NA	TRBV19	TRBD1	TRBJ1-5	CASSALGQAWGTPQHF	TGTGCCAGTAGTGCCTTGGGACAGGCCTGGGGGACGCCCCAGCATTTT
NA	TRBV15	TRBD1	TRBJ2-7	CATSPRGQSYEQYF	TGTGCCACCAGCCCTCGGGGACAGTCCTACGAGCAGTACTTC
once	TRBV3-1/TRBV3-2	TRBD1	TRBJ2-1	CASSTRQGDEQFF	TGTGCCAGCAGCACCAGACAGGGGGATGAGCAGTTCTTC
NA	TRBV30	NA	TRBJ2-3	CAWSVGGGADTQYF	TGTGCCTGGAGTGTCGGAGGGGGCGCAGATACGCAGTATTTT
NA	TRBV6-5	NA	TRBJ1-4	CASSPPGLKEKLFF	TGTGCCAGCAGTCCCCCGGGACTGAAGGAAAAACTGTTTTTT
NA	TRBV11-2	TRBD2	TRBJ2-7	CASSPSVWGGNYEQYF	TGTGCCAGCAGCCCATCCGTATGGGGGGGAAACTACGAGCAGTACTTC
NA	TRBV30	NA	TRBJ2-7	CAWIGSSYEQYF	TGTGCCTGGATCGGTAGCTCCTACGAGCAGTACTTC
NA	TRBV13	TRBD2	TRBJ2-5	CASGLAGETQYF	TGTGCCAGTGGACTAGCGGGAGAGACCCAGTACTTC
NA	TRBV30	NA	TRBJ1-5	CAWSPRSNQPQHF	TGTGCCTGGAGTCCTAGGAGCAATCAGCCCCAGCATTTT
NA	TRBV5-1	NA	TRBJ2-7	CASSPSTDPYTYEQYF	TGCGCCAGCAGCCCATCGACAGATCCCTACACCTACGAGCAGTACTTC
NA	TRBV7-8	NA	TRBJ2-3	CASSLEPGQDTDTQYF	TGTGCCAGCAGCCTTGAACCGGGACAAGACACAGATACGCAGTATTTT
NA	TRBV6-5	NA	TRBJ1-5	CASSLNRADQPQHF	TGTGCCAGCAGCCTGAACAGGGCGGATCAGCCCCAGCATTTT
few	TRBV5-4	TRBD1	TRBJ2-7	CASSSRTGAAEQYF	TGTGCCAGCAGCTCTCGGACAGGGGCGGCCGAGCAGTACTTC
NA	TRBV7-2	NA	TRBJ1-3	CASSFWGPNTIYF	TGTGCCAGCAGCTTTTGGGGGCCCAACACCATATATTTT
NA	TRBV11-2	NA	TRBJ2-1	CASSLGSGDYNEQFF	TGTGCCAGCAGCTTAGGTAGCGGAGACTACAATGAGCAGTTCTTC
NA	TRBV18	TRBD1	TRBJ2-7	CASSRGQGGYEQYF	TGTGCCAGCTCACGGGGACAGGGGGGCTACGAGCAGTACTTC
NA	TRBV18	NA	TRBJ2-5	CASSQQGGETQYF	TGTGCCAGCTCACAACAGGGAGGGGAGACCCAGTACTTC
NA	TRBV7-9	TRBD2	TRBJ2-7	CASSPTSSGGTFEQYF	TGTGCCAGCAGCCCGACGAGTAGCGGGGGTACCTTCGAGCAGTACTTC
once	TRBV19	TRBD1	TRBJ1-5	CASNPRDRGQPQHF	TGTGCCAGTAATCCCCGGGACAGGGGTCAGCCCCAGCATTTT
NA	TRBV9	NA	TRBJ2-1	CASSFGGTYNEQFF	TGTGCCAGCAGCTTTGGAGGAACCTACAATGAGCAGTTCTTC
NA	TRBV19	TRBD2	TRBJ2-3	CASSTGLADTQYF	TGTGCCAGTAGTACGGGACTAGCAGATACGCAGTATTTT
once	TRBV13	NA	TRBJ2-3	CASSTTGNTDTQYF	TGTGCCAGCTCCACCACAGGGAACACAGATACGCAGTATTTT
NA	TRBV4-3	NA	TRBJ1-2	CASSQDRQPEGYGYTF	TGCGCCAGCAGCCAAGATCGGCAACCGGAGGGCTATGGCTACACCTTC
NA	TRBV7-9	NA	TRBJ2-3	CASSHDIGGTPDTQYF	TGTGCCAGCAGCCATGATATTGGGGGGACGCCAGATACGCAGTATTTT
few	TRBV5-6	NA	TRBJ2-7	CASSFGVPTYEQYF	TGTGCCAGCAGCTTCGGAGTTCCTACTTACGAGCAGTACTTC
NA	TRBV6-2/TRBV6-3	TRBD2	TRBJ2-1	CASSYSGTSGPYNEQFF	TGTGCCAGCAGTTACTCCGGGACTAGCGGACCCTACAATGAGCAGTTCTTC
NA	TRBV2	TRBD1	TRBJ2-3	CASPRGQVPDTQYF	TGTGCCAGCCCCAGGGGGCAGGTCCCAGATACGCAGTATTTT
NA	TRBV27	NA	TRBJ2-7	CASSLCRAPGEQYF	TGTGCCAGCAGTTTATGCCGAGCACCGGGTGAGCAGTACTTC
NA	TRBV5-4	NA	TRBJ2-2	CASSISTGELFF	TGTGCCAGCAGCATATCTACCGGGGAGCTGTTTTTT
NA	TRBV10-1	NA	TRBJ2-1	CANQAYRTLPFF	TGCGCCAATCAAGCGTACAGGACATTGCCGTTCTTC
NA	TRBV7-2	NA	TRBJ2-3	CASSLFAVSTDTQYF	TGTGCCAGCAGCTTATTTGCGGTTAGCACAGATACGCAGTATTTT
NA	TRBV9	TRBD1	TRBJ1-1	CASSSGQGGTEAFF	TGTGCCAGCAGCTCAGGACAGGGGGGGACTGAAGCTTTCTTT
NA	TRBV12-3/TRBV12-4	NA	TRBJ1-5	CASSLRVDQPQHF	TGTGCCAGCAGTTTACGGGTTGATCAGCCCCAGCATTTT
NA	TRBV6-6	TRBD1	TRBJ2-7	CASTGTVSYEQYF	TGTGCCAGCACAGGGACAGTCTCCTACGAGCAGTACTTC
NA	TRBV11-2	TRBD1	TRBJ1-1	CASSFRSWDRGLRNTEAFF	TGTGCCAGCAGCTTTAGGTCTTGGGACAGGGGGCTTCGTAACACTGAAGCTTTCTTT
NA	TRBV4-2	TRBD2	TRBJ2-3	CASSQDYTSEFTDTQYF	TGTGCCAGCAGCCAAGATTACACTAGCGAGTTCACAGATACGCAGTATTTT
NA	TRBV4-3	TRBD1	TRBJ1-1	CASSQARGQGMEAFF	TGCGCCAGCAGCCAAGCAAGGGGACAGGGAATGGAAGCTTTCTTT
NA	TRBV11-2	NA	TRBJ2-5	CASRPTGRRRETQYF	TGTGCCAGCAGGCCGACAGGGAGGCGGAGGGAGACCCAGTACTTC
NA	TRBV4-1	NA	TRBJ2-5	CASSQGRETQYF	TGCGCCAGCAGCCAAGGGCGGGAGACCCAGTACTTC